A single TCR beta chain is shown here with its context. Its specificity is unknown. This specimen belongs to a study of T cell responses to AZD1222 COVID-19 vaccine. Looking at the study overall: Second-dose recipients at about 4 or about 12 weeks were treated as one pooled group. Notes on the study in general: Donors, mostly white British, included more females; clonal diversity was possibly underestimated. After two AZD1222 doses, spike-specific TCR breadth and depth rose versus day 0. No day 14 peak samples; only post-peak repertoires were characterized.

Generated by immunoSEQ multiplex PCR, the TCRdb table keeps only in-frame clones and is missing some. The sample shows approximately 140,000 clones, 90% of them seen only once. The J segment lost 0 bases and the V segment lost 6 bases, leaving 5 bases of the junction unmatched. Germline V gives CDR1 MNHEY, CDR2 SVGAGI. The CDR3 runs 15 residues. This clonotype was obtained from an adult in good health. V gene TRBV6-5 combines with J gene TRBJ2-1; 7 bases line up with TRBD2. Sequenced here: peripheral blood, sampled on day 0 of AZD1222 vaccination. The CDR3 reads CASRYSGISYNEQFF. The CDR3 coding sequence is TGTGCCAGCAGGTACAGCGGGATCTCCTACAATGAGCAGTTCTTC.